This is a list of T cell receptor beta chains from one sample in a study of shared clonotypes between healthy human individuals. Using immunoSEQ multiplex PCR, the repertoire was profiled, and TCRdb retains in-frame clones only, with some absent. The table has some 600,000 clones, around 96% seen once. What was sequenced was naive CD8+ T cells sorted from blood. The receptors originated from a woman aged 25-40 years in good health. CDR3s include the opening cysteine and the closing phenylalanine or tryptophan. D genes are given only for firm matches. Rows give clone size only sometimes, using once, few, many, or a class for an expanded clone.

>NA|TRBJ2-2|NA|TRBV2|13
CASSGGNTGELFF
TGTGCCAGCAGTGGGGGGAACACCGGGGAGCTGTTTTTT
>TRBD1|TRBJ2-7|NA|TRBV27|14
CASVARQGNYEQYF
TGTGCCAGCGTCGCCCGACAGGGTAACTACGAGCAGTACTTC
>NA|TRBJ2-7|NA|TRBV2|15
CASSESAGRTYEQYF
TGTGCCAGCAGTGAATCGGCGGGACGAACCTACGAGCAGTACTTC
>NA|TRBJ2-2|once|TRBV10-2|11
CASSDTGELFF
TGCGCCAGCAGCGACACCGGGGAGCTGTTTTTT
>NA|TRBJ1-5|NA|TRBV6-1|14
CASKVIGSNQPQHF
TGTGCCAGCAAGGTTATAGGAAGCAATCAGCCCCAGCATTTT
>NA|TRBJ2-2|NA|TRBV28|15
CASSYDREGTGELFF
TGTGCCAGCAGTTACGACAGGGAGGGAACCGGGGAGCTGTTTTTT
>NA|TRBJ2-1|NA|TRBV9|16
CASSVDWGRYGTEQFF
TGTGCCAGCAGCGTAGACTGGGGCAGATATGGCACAGAGCAGTTCTTC
>NA|TRBJ1-1|NA|TRBV2|14
CASNDRQMNTEAFF
TGTGCCAGCAACGATAGACAGATGAACACTGAAGCTTTCTTT
>NA|TRBJ2-3|NA|TRBV27|13
CASSSQYSNTQYF
TGTGCCAGCAGTTCCCAATACAGTAATACGCAGTATTTT
>NA|TRBJ1-4|NA|TRBV5-1|17
CASSLGGGTPTNEKLFF
TGCGCCAGCAGCTTGGGAGGCGGGACTCCAACTAATGAAAAACTGTTTTTT
>NA|TRBJ2-3|NA|TRBV7-2|12
CASSLSADTQYF
TGTGCCAGCAGCTTATCGGCAGATACGCAGTATTTT
>NA|TRBJ1-1|NA|TRBV25-1|13
CASMNGKNTEAFF
TGTGCCAGCATGAACGGTAAGAACACTGAAGCTTTCTTT
>TRBD1|TRBJ1-1|NA|TRBV9|12
CASSEQGDRAFF
TGTGCCAGCAGCGAACAGGGGGACAGAGCTTTCTTT
>NA|TRBJ1-1|NA|TRBV10-1|13
CASSESRGTEAFF
TGCGCCAGCAGTGAATCAAGGGGCACTGAAGCTTTCTTT
>TRBD2|TRBJ2-1|NA|TRBV7-8|15
CASSLEGLGYNEQFF
TGTGCCAGCAGCTTAGAGGGACTAGGGTACAATGAGCAGTTCTTC
>NA|TRBJ2-7|NA|TRBV6-1|13
CASSEGQNYEQYF
TGTGCCAGCAGTGAAGGTCAGAACTACGAGCAGTACTTC
>TRBD1|TRBJ1-5|NA|TRBV5-6|13
CASSLNRGQPQHF
TGTGCCAGCAGTCTGAACAGGGGACAGCCCCAGCATTTT
>NA|TRBJ1-4|NA|TRBV28|14
CASSFQGLIEKLFF
TGTGCCAGCAGTTTTCAGGGGCTCATAGAAAAACTGTTTTTT
>NA|TRBJ2-1|once|TRBV27|16
CASSTGLSSSYNEQFF
TGTGCCAGCAGTACAGGGCTGTCGAGCTCCTACAATGAGCAGTTCTTC
>NA|TRBJ1-3|once|TRBV28|14
CASSPQGSGNTIYF
TGTGCCAGCAGTCCACAGGGCTCTGGAAACACCATATATTTT
>NA|TRBJ2-6|NA|TRBV5-4|16
CASSFLYPGGANVLTF
TGTGCCAGCAGCTTCCTGTATCCTGGCGGGGCCAACGTCCTGACTTTC
>TRBD2|TRBJ2-7|NA|TRBV6-6|15
CASSDSGSGDYEQYF
TGTGCCAGCAGTGATAGCGGGAGTGGGGACTACGAGCAGTACTTC
>NA|TRBJ2-7|NA|TRBV30|12
CAWSNVGDEQYF
TGTGCCTGGAGTAATGTTGGGGACGAGCAGTACTTC
>NA|TRBJ2-5|NA|TRBV28|13
CASSRKPQETQYF
TGTGCCAGCAGCCGTAAACCCCAAGAGACCCAGTACTTC
>NA|TRBJ2-5|NA|TRBV7-9|13
CASSLQLQETQYF
TGTGCCAGCAGCTTGCAACTACAAGAGACCCAGTACTTC
>NA|TRBJ2-2|NA|TRBV5-1|12
CASSFRAGELFF
TGCGCCAGCAGCTTTAGGGCCGGGGAGCTGTTTTTT
>NA|TRBJ1-2|NA|TRBV2|16
CASSRFSFRKQNGYTF
TGTGCCAGCAGTAGGTTTTCTTTCCGAAAGCAGAATGGCTACACCTTC
>TRBD2|TRBJ2-1|NA|TRBV4-1|16
CASSQELAGYYNEQFF
TGCGCCAGCAGCCAAGAACTAGCGGGATACTACAATGAGCAGTTCTTC
>NA|TRBJ2-7|NA|TRBV7-9|12
CASSAPGYEQYF
TGTGCCAGCAGCGCCCCTGGCTACGAGCAGTACTTC
>NA|TRBJ2-5|NA|TRBV5-3|16
CARSFPFTHGSETQYF
TGTGCCAGAAGCTTTCCTTTTACCCATGGGTCAGAGACCCAGTACTTC
>NA|TRBJ2-1|NA|TRBV29-1|13
CSVEVAGKNEQFF
TGCAGCGTTGAAGTCGCAGGGAAGAATGAGCAGTTCTTC
>TRBD1|TRBJ1-2|NA|TRBV27|13
CASSSWTGDGYTF
TGTGCCAGCAGTTCCTGGACAGGGGACGGCTACACCTTC
>TRBD2|TRBJ2-2|NA|TRBV11-3|15
CASSFGRAGTGELFF
TGTGCCAGCAGCTTTGGGAGGGCCGGGACCGGGGAGCTGTTTTTT
>TRBD2|TRBJ2-1|once|TRBV6-5|16
CASSYPSGSYYNEQFF
TGTGCCAGCAGTTACCCTAGCGGGAGTTATTACAATGAGCAGTTCTTC
>TRBD2|TRBJ2-3|NA|TRBV5-1|16
CASRELAGDFTDTQYF
TGCGCCAGCAGAGAACTAGCGGGGGATTTCACAGATACGCAGTATTTT
>TRBD2|TRBJ2-3|NA|TRBV7-9|17
CASLNGTSGIIIDTQYF
TGTGCCAGCCTCAACGGGACTAGCGGGATTATTATAGATACGCAGTATTTT
>NA|TRBJ1-3|NA|TRBV9|16
CASSVGGATSGNTIYF
TGTGCCAGCAGCGTAGGAGGGGCCACCTCTGGAAACACCATATATTTT
>NA|TRBJ2-2|NA|TRBV6-5|16
CASSYGWQGITGELFF
TGTGCCAGCAGTTACGGTTGGCAGGGAATTACCGGGGAGCTGTTTTTT
>TRBD1|TRBJ2-7|NA|TRBV6-1|16
CASSENAGGQGDEQYF
TGTGCCAGCAGTGAAAATGCCGGGGGACAGGGGGACGAGCAGTACTTC
>TRBD2|TRBJ2-7|NA|TRBV6-5|15
CASRGTSGEIYEQYF
TGTGCCAGCAGGGGCACTAGCGGAGAAATCTACGAGCAGTACTTC
>NA|TRBJ1-1|NA|TRBV7-9|16
CASSLGWENRGTEAFF
TGTGCCAGCAGCTTAGGATGGGAAAATCGGGGCACTGAAGCTTTCTTT
>NA|TRBJ1-1|NA|TRBV10-3|15
CAISPTRQTNTEAFF
TGTGCCATCAGTCCAACCCGACAGACGAACACTGAAGCTTTCTTT
>NA|TRBJ2-1|NA|TRBV9|15
CASSATGSSYNEQFF
TGTGCCAGCAGCGCAACAGGGAGCTCCTACAATGAGCAGTTCTTC
>NA|TRBJ2-5|NA|TRBV10-3|17
CAISESRRENLQETQYF
TGTGCCATCAGTGAGTCGAGGCGCGAGAACCTACAAGAGACCCAGTACTTC